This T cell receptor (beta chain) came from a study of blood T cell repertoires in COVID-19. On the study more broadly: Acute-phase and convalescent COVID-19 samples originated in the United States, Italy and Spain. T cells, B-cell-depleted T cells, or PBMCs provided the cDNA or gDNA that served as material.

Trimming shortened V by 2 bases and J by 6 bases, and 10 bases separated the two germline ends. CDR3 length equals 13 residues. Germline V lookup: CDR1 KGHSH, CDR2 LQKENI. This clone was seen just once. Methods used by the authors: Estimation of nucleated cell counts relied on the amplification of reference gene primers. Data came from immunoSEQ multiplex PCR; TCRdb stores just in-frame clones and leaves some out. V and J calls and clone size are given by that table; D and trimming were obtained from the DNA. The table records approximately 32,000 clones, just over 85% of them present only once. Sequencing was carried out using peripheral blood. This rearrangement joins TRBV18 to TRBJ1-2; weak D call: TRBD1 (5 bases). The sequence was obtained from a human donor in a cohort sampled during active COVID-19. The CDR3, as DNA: TGTGCCAGCTCACCAAGGCCCAGGGATGGCTACACCTTC. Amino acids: CASSPRPRDGYTF.